This T cell receptor (beta chain) was recorded in a study of OX40 agonist ivuxolimab in advanced cancers. About the study: Dose-escalation patients' cancers were hepatocellular carcinoma, melanoma, renal cell or head and neck cancer.

Generated by immunoSEQ multiplex PCR, the TCRdb table keeps only in-frame clones and is missing some. This sample has more than 95,000 clones, with roughly 91% found just once. Of note for this clone: Its matching antigen is unknown.

This CDR3 has 16 amino acids. From germline, CDR1 is LGHNA and CDR2 YNFKEQ. Trimming stripped 1 base from V and 0 bases from J, with 10 bases between. Study-level findings and limits: Compared with CD4+, CD8+ T cells on average had more expanded clones. CD4+ and CD8+ blood T cells expanded clonally by week 6 at 0.1 to 3.0 mg/kg.

The rearrangement links TRBV4-2 to TRBJ1-3; D is undetermined. The sequencing used CD4+ or CD8+ T cells sorted from blood, collected in a trial of the OX40 agonist ivuxolimab. This sequence was found in an adult with an advanced solid tumor such as melanoma, head and neck, liver or kidney cancer. CDR3 bases: TGTGCCAGCAGCCAAGTTAGGCCAGGCTCTGGAAACACCATATATTTT. This encodes CASSQVRPGSGNTIYF.